Listed here are 30 T cell receptor beta chains from one sample, sequenced in a study of response to subunit inactivated influenza vaccine. TCRdb reprocessed the RT-PCR reads via MiXCR and lists one record per CDR3 protein. The sample includes more than 450,000 distinct CDR3 sequences, over 9.5% of them seen just once. The source material was PBMCs from blood, sampled on the day of vaccination. The receptors were gathered from a man between 45 and 60 years old who received an inactivated influenza vaccine.

This sequence joins TRBV6-2 or TRBV6-3 and TRBJ2-2; 8 bases align to TRBD1. The V gene end was trimmed by 5 bases and the J gene end by 7 bases; junction bases not matched to a gene: 12. Germline V gives CDR1 MNHEY, CDR2 SVGEGT. The CDR3 sequence is 16 residues long. The CDR3 sequence: CASSALGQGLIGELFF. CDR3 DNA sequence: TGTGCCAGCAGTGCGTTAGGACAGGGATTGATCGGGGAGCTGTTTTTT.

This clonotype has a count of ten or more. The V gene is TRBV2, the J gene TRBJ2-1, with 7 bases aligning to TRBD1. V gave up 7 bases and J gave up 4 bases; unmatched junction bases: 4. Per germline, CDR1 SNHLY and CDR2 FYNNEI. The length of the CDR3 is 13 residues. The CDR3 DNA reads as TGTGCCAGCACATCGGACAGGTACAATGAGCAGTTCTTC. It translates to CASTSDRYNEQFF.

The chain's CDR3 is CAISEQDYEQYF. The CDR3 nucleotides are TGTGCCATCAGTGAGCAGGACTACGAGCAGTACTTC. The V gene is TRBV10-3, the J gene TRBJ2-7, with D hard to call. The CDR3 consists of 12 residues. The V end was cut by 2 bases, the J end by 3 bases, with 5 bases between. From germline, CDR1 is ENHRY and CDR2 SYGVKD.

This clonotype appeared a few times. The V call is TRBV9, the J call TRBJ2-1; D is ambiguous. V shed 0 bases and J shed 2 bases, with 6 bases lying between them. There are 14 residues in the CDR3. In germline, CDR1 is SGDLS, CDR2 YYNGEE. The CDR3 bases are TGTGCCAGCAGCGTAGCTGGGACCTACAATGAGCAGTTCTTC. Translating it yields CASSVAGTYNEQFF.

The chain links TRBV14 to TRBJ1-5, with D perhaps matching TRBD1 (6 bases). V was clipped by 3 bases and J by 7 bases, with 13 bases between them. The CDR3 runs to 14 residues. Germline-derived CDR1 and CDR2 are SGHDN and FVKESK. CDR3 in DNA: TGTGCCAGCAGCCACAAACGACAGGCACAGCCCCAGCATTTT. Translation: CASSHKRQAQPQHF.

In this sample, this clonotype turned up a few times. The chain couples TRBV20-1 to TRBJ2-5, with D unresolved. Germline V gives CDR1 DFQATT, CDR2 SNEGSKA (reference sequence). The CDR3 spans 12 residues. The V gene lost 4 bases and the J gene lost 0 bases, with 6 bases spanning the gap. In nucleotides, the CDR3 is TGCAGTGCTAAACTCAACCAAGAGACCCAGTACTTC. This sequence encodes CSAKLNQETQYF.

V usage is TRBV6-1 and J usage is TRBJ1-4; D call uncertain. Germline values: CDR1 MNHNS, CDR2 SASEGT. CDR3 length equals 14 residues. V dropped 6 bases and J dropped 3 bases, with 11 bases sitting between them. The CDR3 here is CASRKEVANEKLFF. In nucleotides, the CDR3 is TGTGCCAGCAGAAAAGAAGTTGCTAATGAAAAACTGTTTTTT.

The chain couples TRBV3-1 to TRBJ2-5; the D call may be TRBD1 or TRBD2 (5 bases each). CDR1 and CDR2 from the germline V gene are LGHDT and YNNKEL (reference sequence). Trimming cost V 1 base and J 4 bases, with 7 bases left between them. CDR3 length: 13 residues. CDR3 nucleotides: TGTGCCAGCAGCCAAGGAGGGGTAGAGACCCAGTACTTC. Its protein product is CASSQGGVETQYF.

The chain uses TRBV5-1 and TRBJ2-7; 8 bases map to TRBD1. V lost 4 bases and J lost 5; bases outside the gene matches: 8. Germline V gene lookup returns CDR1 SGHRS and CDR2 YFSETQ. The CDR3 has 14 amino acids. CDR3 bases: TGCGCCAGCAGCACTAGGACAGGGATCAACGAGCAGTACTTC. This sequence encodes CASSTRTGINEQYF. The variable domain in full, with the rest retrieved from reference TRBV5-1 and TRBJ2-7, is KAGVTQTPRYLIKTRGQQVTLSCSPISGHRSVSWYQQTPGQGLQFLFEYFSETQRNKGNFPGRFSGRQFSNSRSEMNVSTLELGDSALYLCASSTRTGINEQYFGPGTRLTVT.

This chain connects TRBV24-1 to TRBJ2-5; D is uncertain. The CDR3 covers 15 residues. CDR1 and CDR2 (germline): KGHDR, SFDVKD. V was trimmed by 4 bases and J by 5 bases, leaving 16 bases between them. CDR3 DNA: TGTGCCACCAGTGAGCCCGATAGAGACAAGGAGACCCAGTACTTC. This encodes CATSEPDRDKETQYF.

This clonotype has a count of ten or more. The genes are TRBV10-3 and TRBJ2-7; 13 bases agree with TRBD2. The CDR3 is 15 amino acids. Per the germline V gene, CDR1 is ENHRY and CDR2 is SYGVKD. V gave up 4 bases and J gave up 5 bases; unmatched junction bases: 5. CDR3 in amino acids: CAISGTSGSLHEQYF. The CDR3 DNA reads as TGTGCCATCAGTGGGACTAGCGGGAGTCTGCACGAGCAGTACTTC.

The chain uses TRBV4-2 and TRBJ2-5, with D uncertain. Trimming cost V 0 bases and J 5 bases, with 7 bases left between them. The CDR3 covers 13 residues. Germline lookup yields CDR1 LGHNA and CDR2 YNFKEQ. The DNA of the CDR3 is TGTGCCAGCAGCCAAGAGTCGGCGGAGACCCAGTACTTC. Translated: CASSQESAETQYF.

This clonotype was observed a handful of times. J is TRBJ2-5 and V is TRBV21-1. TRBV21-1 is a known pseudogene. The CDR3 sequence is 16 residues long. This CDR3 reads CASSKTASPYQETQYF. CDR3 nucleotides: TGTGCCAGCAGCAAAACAGCCAGCCCGTACCAAGAGACCCAGTACTTC.

This clonotype came up many times. The CDR3 DNA is TGTGCCAGCAGTTTAGACACTAGCGGGGCGTCAGATACGCAGTATTTT. Translating gives CASSLDTSGASDTQYF. J is TRBJ2-3 and V is TRBV12-3 or TRBV12-4, with 10 bases identical to TRBD2. There are 16 residues in the CDR3. J was trimmed by 4 bases and V by 1 base; bases with no gene match: 5.

The chain is built from TRBV15 and TRBJ2-5, with a tentative D call TRBD1 (5 bases). The CDR3 loop spans 14 amino acids. The V gene's germline CDR1 is LNHNV and CDR2 YYDKDF (reference sequence). Between the trimmed V and J ends, which lost 0 bases and 5 bases, there was a span of 10 bases. CDR3 protein: CATSRDKGRETQYF. CDR3 coding DNA: TGTGCCACCAGCAGAGATAAGGGGCGGGAGACCCAGTACTTC.

This clonotype was counted a few times. V usage is TRBV20-1 and J usage is TRBJ2-1, with 7 bases matching TRBD1. Per germline, CDR1 DFQATT and CDR2 SNEGSKA (reference sequence). The CDR3 spans 14 residues. The CDR3 protein is CSARQGLSFNEQFF. CDR3 coding DNA: TGCAGCGCACGACAGGGTCTTTCTTTCAATGAGCAGTTCTTC.

By its share, this clonotype is medium-sized. The chain has TRBV20-1 and TRBJ2-1; 7 nucleotides agree with TRBD1. The germline V gene has CDR1 DFQATT and CDR2 SNEGSKA (reference sequence). CDR3 length equals 15 residues. The J segment lost 0 bases and the V segment lost 4 bases, leaving 6 bases of the junction unmatched. The DNA of the CDR3 is TGCAGTGCTAACCCCGGGACAGTCTCCTACAATGAGCAGTTCTTC. Its translation is CSANPGTVSYNEQFF.

The chain has TRBV11-2 and TRBJ2-1; no reliable D call. Germline V gene data show CDR1 as SGHAT and CDR2 as FQNNGV. The CDR3 has 16 amino acids. The V end was cut by 3 bases, the J end by 8 bases, with 20 bases between. The CDR3 bases are TGTGCCAGCAGCTTTCCCAGTGCTCTGCTAGTGGATGAGCAGTTCTTC. Protein: CASSFPSALLVDEQFF.

At least ten counts were recorded for this clonotype. The CDR3 sequence is CASTITAQNEKLFF. The CDR3 DNA reads as TGTGCCAGCACAATCACGGCGCAAAATGAAAAACTGTTTTTT. The rearrangement uses TRBV2 and TRBJ1-4, with unresolved D. In germline, CDR1 is SNHLY, CDR2 FYNNEI. The CDR3 totals 14 residues. V lost 7 bases and J lost 5, with 14 bases in between.

There are a few counts of this clonotype. V usage is TRBV20-1 and J usage is TRBJ2-5; D is ambiguous. Trimming shortened V by 0 bases and J by 1 base, and 9 bases separated the two germline ends. The CDR3 consists of 14 residues. Germline V CDR1 and CDR2: DFQATT, SNEGSKA (reference sequence). CDR3 in amino acids: CSARENSVQETQYF. The CDR3 coding sequence is TGCAGTGCTAGAGAGAACAGTGTCCAAGAGACCCAGTACTTC.

V and J are TRBV5-1 and TRBJ1-2, with 7 nucleotides matching TRBD1. The CDR3 is 17 amino acids. Per germline, CDR1 SGHRS and CDR2 YFSETQ. V shed 3 bases, J shed 3 bases, and the junction held 14 bases outside the gene matches. Here the CDR3 reads CASSWRPGDREHYGYTF. The CDR3 DNA sequence: TGCGCCAGCAGCTGGCGCCCCGGGGACAGAGAACACTATGGCTACACCTTC.

This clonotype was detected many times. The chain has TRBV7-2 and TRBJ1-1; D unclear. The CDR3 consists of 15 residues. Germline CDR1 SGHTA, CDR2 FQGNSA. Trimming left V 5 bases short and J 3 bases short, with 16 bases between. The CDR3 region has the DNA TGTGCCAGCAGCCCGAACCTACAAGGGTACACTGAAGCTTTCTTT. It encodes CASSPNLQGYTEAFF.

This clonotype occurred many times. The rearrangement links TRBV3-1 to TRBJ2-3; 9 nucleotides agree with TRBD1. CDR3 size: 14 residues. Trimming at V came to 1 base and at J to 6 bases, leaving 2 bases not matched to a gene. Germline loops: CDR1 LGHDT, CDR2 YNNKEL (reference sequence). CDR3 amino acids: CASSQGQGGDTQYF. The DNA of the CDR3 is TGTGCCAGCAGCCAAGGACAGGGGGGGGATACGCAGTATTTT.

This clonotype was recorded a few times. The chain couples TRBV7-9 to TRBJ2-5; tentative D call: TRBD1 (6 bases). Germline V gene lookup returns CDR1 SEHNR and CDR2 FQNEAQ (reference sequence). The CDR3 spans 14 residues. Between the trimmed V and J ends, which lost 2 bases and 1 base, there was a span of 8 bases. The CDR3 DNA reads as TGTGCCAGCAGCTTACCACAGGGCCAAGAGACCCAGTACTTC. It translates to CASSLPQGQETQYF.

This clonotype was found many times. The chain combines TRBV10-2 with TRBJ2-2; TRBD2 agrees at 10 bases. J gave up 3 bases and V 5 bases, and 0 bases lay outside the gene matches. The germline V gene encodes CDR1 WSHSY and CDR2 SAAADI. This CDR3 region has 14 residues. The CDR3 DNA sequence: TGCGCCAGCAGTAGCGGGGGGGACACCGGGGAGCTGTTTTTT. Translation: CASSSGGDTGELFF.

This clonotype has only a few counts. This sequence joins TRBV30 and TRBJ2-2; 9 bases match TRBD1. CDR1 and CDR2 from the germline V gene are GTSNPN and SVGIG (reference sequence). This CDR3 has 15 amino acids. V was clipped by 5 bases and J by 5 bases; unmatched bases: 9. CDR3 nucleotide sequence: TGTGCCTGGGACCCGGGACAGGGAGTTACCGGGGAGCTGTTTTTT. The encoded protein is CAWDPGQGVTGELFF.

J is TRBJ2-6 and V is TRBV5-5; D is ambiguous. Germline V gene data show CDR1 as SGHKS and CDR2 as YYEKEE (reference sequence). Between the trimmed V and J ends, which lost 0 bases and 0 bases, there was a span of 7 bases. The CDR3 covers 16 residues. CDR3 bases: TGTGCCAGCAGCTTGGACATTGGCTCTGGGGCCAACGTCCTGACTTTC. It specifies CASSLDIGSGANVLTF.

The rearrangement joins TRBV28 to TRBJ2-5, with 7 positions matching TRBD2. CDR3 size: 15 residues. The germline CDR1 and CDR2 sequences are MDHEN and SYDVKM. V lost 5 bases, J lost 3 bases, and 9 bases stayed unmatched. CDR3 region: CASSPTRREKETQYF. In DNA, the CDR3 is TGTGCCAGCAGTCCGACTCGGCGGGAGAAAGAGACCCAGTACTTC.

This clonotype turned up a few times. The V call is TRBV7-2, the J call TRBJ2-3; 9 bases agree with TRBD2. CDR1 and CDR2 (germline): SGHTA, FQGNSA. V shed 2 bases and J 2 bases; nucleotides not matched to a gene: 8. The CDR3 spans 17 residues. The DNA for the CDR3 is TGTGCCAGCAGCTTATACGCTAGCGGGACGGTCACAGATACGCAGTATTTT. Its translation is CASSLYASGTVTDTQYF.

This clonotype was counted ten times or more. The rearrangement uses TRBV12-3 or TRBV12-4 and TRBJ2-1; 9 bases agree with TRBD2. Losses at the gene ends were 3 bases for V and 4 bases for J; bases not matched to a gene: 13. The CDR3 length is 18 residues. The CDR3 DNA reads TGTGCCAGCAGTTTTCCGGCTAGCGGGACGCGGGATTACAATGAGCAGTTCTTC. It translates to CASSFPASGTRDYNEQFF.